The 2 T cell receptor beta chains presented below share a single source sample, sequenced in a study of blood T cell repertoires in COVID-19. Assay: immunoSEQ multiplex PCR; the TCRdb copy retains only in-frame clones and omits some. The sample comprises 200,000 to 250,000 clones, 80% to 90% of which are singletons, and roughly 4.5% rests with the top ten. The sample consisted of peripheral blood. These receptors originate from a man in his forties or fifties with acute or convalescent COVID-19.

This chain uses TRBV27 with TRBJ1-1; 8 bases are a match to TRBD1. The CDR3 is 17 amino acids. The germline V gene has CDR1 MNHEY and CDR2 SMNVEV (reference sequence). V trimming: 4 bases; J trimming: 5 bases; junction bases outside the gene matches: 15. The CDR3 loop is CASSSNLDRDVVTEAFF. The CDR3 bases are TGTGCCAGCAGTTCAAACCTGGACAGGGATGTAGTTACTGAAGCTTTCTTT.

This chain uses TRBV5-4 with TRBJ2-1; 8 nucleotides agree with TRBD1. The CDR3 length is 14 residues. Germline values: CDR1 SGHNT, CDR2 YYREEE (reference sequence). V lost 4 bases to trimming and J lost 4 bases; unmatched junction nucleotides: 4. CDR3 nucleotide sequence: TGTGCCAGCAGCCCGGGACAGGAATACAATGAGCAGTTCTTC. Translating gives CASSPGQEYNEQFF.